A single sample gave rise to the 4 T cell receptor beta chains below, sequenced in a study of T cells in Graves' hyperthyroidism and ophthalmopathy. TCR beta CDR3 regions were amplified from RNA. Researchers ran a first-round RT-PCR on the TCR CDR3 using the HTBI primer set. Each CDR3 protein is one row after TCRdb ran MiXCR on the multiplex PCR reads. This table holds roughly 700,000 distinct CDR3 sequences, 15% to 20% found once. Specimen: blood. The source is a man aged 50 or older with Graves' hyperthyroidism.

This clonotype was recorded a few times. The chain recombines TRBV30 with TRBJ1-5, with D unresolved. The CDR3 runs to 13 residues. From germline, CDR1 is GTSNPN and CDR2 SVGIG (reference sequence). The V gene lost 0 bases and the J gene lost 6 bases, with 9 bases spanning the gap. CDR3 bases: TGTGCCTGGAGTGTGGCCGGTGGTCAGCCCCAGCATTTT. Its protein product is CAWSVAGGQPQHF.

The chain couples TRBV20-1 to TRBJ1-5; D is possibly TRBD1 (5 bases). Germline CDR1 and CDR2: DFQATT and SNEGSKA (reference sequence). The CDR3 contains 14 residues. V was trimmed by 8 bases and J by 2 bases, leaving 16 bases between them. The CDR3 region is CSTPPDTGNQPQHF. CDR3 bases: TGCAGTACCCCCCCGGACACCGGCAATCAGCCCCAGCATTTT.

This clonotype was seen ten or more times. The chain couples TRBV6-1 to TRBJ2-1, with D tentatively TRBD2 (7 bases). CDR1 is MNHNS and CDR2 is SASEGT in the germline V gene. With 6 bases removed from V and 9 bases from J, the gap between germline ends came to 15 bases. This CDR3 is 13 amino acids long. The CDR3 sequence: CASSRGRETEQFF. CDR3 sequence (DNA): TGTGCCAGCAGCCGGGGGCGGGAGACTGAGCAGTTCTTC.

This clonotype appeared many times. The DNA for the CDR3 is TGTGCCAGCACGTGGGAAGTAGACAATGAGCAGTTCTTC. It specifies CASTWEVDNEQFF. This chain connects TRBV2 to TRBJ2-1, with unresolved D. The CDR3 has 13 residues. The V gene lost 7 bases and the J gene lost 5 bases, with 12 bases spanning the gap. Per germline, CDR1 SNHLY and CDR2 FYNNEI.